The 28 T cell receptor beta chains below were found in one sample sequenced in a study of regulatory T cells in long-lasting Graves disease. The TCR beta library used iRepertoire HTBI primers with Arm-PCR amplification of CDR3. TCRdb re-derived calls from the multiplex PCR reads in MiXCR, one entry per CDR3 protein. This table has about 540,000 distinct CDR3 sequences, about 14% appearing once. Sample time point: newly diagnosed GD, antithyroid drugs for less than 3 months. PBMC RNA served as the TCR library source. These sequences were also reported in another study, on T cells in Graves' hyperthyroidism and ophthalmopathy.

The source material was peripheral blood mononuclear cells (PBMCs), sampled at new diagnosis, from a patient treated with antithyroid drugs. The receptors originated from a man aged 25 to 40 with Graves disease.

V gene TRBV5-1 combines with J gene TRBJ2-3, with 7 nucleotides matching TRBD2. J lost 0 bases, V lost 0 bases, and 4 bases had no gene match. This CDR3 is built from 16 residues. In germline, CDR1 is SGHRS, CDR2 YFSETQ. DNA for the CDR3: TGCGCCAGCAGCTTGGACGCAGCGGGGAGCACAGATACGCAGTATTTT. This encodes CASSLDAAGSTDTQYF.

This clonotype was recorded at least ten times. This chain joins TRBV12-5 and TRBJ2-2; D remains ambiguous. The CDR3 is 13 amino acids. Germline CDR1 reads LGHNT; CDR2 reads FRNRAP. V was shortened by 2 bases and J by 7 bases, with 8 bases between the two germline ends. For the CDR3, the DNA is TGTGCTAGTGGTTTGCCAGGAGTCGGGGAGCTGTTTTTT. Translated, it gives CASGLPGVGELFF.

V usage is TRBV2 and J usage is TRBJ2-5; the D is unclear. This CDR3 is built from 12 residues. Germline-derived CDR1 and CDR2 are SNHLY and FYNNEI. Between the trimmed V and J ends, which lost 7 bases and 4 bases, there was a span of 10 bases. CDR3 coding DNA: TGTGCCAGCAAACAAGCAGGAGAGACCCAGTACTTC. This encodes CASKQAGETQYF.

Ten or more counts support this clonotype. The CDR3: CSVVDSGTQYF. The CDR3 nucleotides read TGCAGCGTTGTCGACAGTGGGACCCAGTACTTC. This chain uses TRBV29-1 with TRBJ2-3; perhaps TRBD1 as D (5 bases). The end of the DNA is better explained by TRBJ2-5, so the J call may be wrong. Germline V CDR1 and CDR2: SQVTM, ANQGSEA. The CDR3 is made up of 11 amino acids.

This clonotype appeared many times. The CDR3 coding sequence is TGTGCCAGCAGCCCTGATTCTGGCGGGGGCAATCAGCCCCAGCATTTT. Its translation: CASSPDSGGGNQPQHF. The rearrangement joins TRBV3-1 to TRBJ1-5; D uncertain. The CDR3 covers 16 residues. The ends were cut back, 4 bases at V and 2 bases at J, with 15 bases in the middle. Germline CDR1 and CDR2: LGHDT and YNNKEL (reference sequence).

This clonotype has at least ten counts. The chain joins TRBV7-9 to TRBJ1-5, with D unclear. V lost 1 base and J lost 7, with 8 bases in between. The CDR3 has 13 residues. Germline V gene data show CDR1 as SEHNR and CDR2 as FQNEAQ (reference sequence). The CDR3 region is CASSLGHSQPQHF. The CDR3, as DNA: TGTGCCAGCAGCTTAGGCCACAGCCAGCCCCAGCATTTT.

Details on this clonotype: A much larger clone sits a single nucleotide away, making a read error possible. The chain links TRBV5-1 to TRBJ2-7; D may be TRBD2 (7 bases). Germline V lookup: CDR1 SGHRS, CDR2 YFSETQ. This CDR3 is 16 amino acids long. The CDR3 here is CACSREGSGGIYEQYF. Written as DNA, the CDR3 is TGCGCCTGCAGTCGGGAAGGATCGGGGGGCATATACGAGCAGTACTTC.

This chain links TRBV25-1 with TRBJ2-5; 8 positions agree with TRBD2. The CDR3 length is 15 residues. After removal of 4 bases from V and 0 bases from J, the junction contained 4 bases not matched to a gene. CDR1 and CDR2 (germline): MGHDK, SYGVNS. The CDR3 loop reads CASSAYSGNQETQYF. In nucleotides, the CDR3 is TGTGCCAGCAGTGCCTATAGCGGGAACCAAGAGACCCAGTACTTC.

J is TRBJ1-6 and V is TRBV25-1; a weak D match, TRBD1 (5 bases). This CDR3 contains 13 residues. V was shortened by 6 bases and J by 9 bases, with 12 bases between the two germline ends. CDR1 and CDR2 from the germline V gene are MGHDK and SYGVNS. Here the CDR3 reads CASRNRSISPLHF. CDR3 sequence (DNA): TGTGCCAGCAGAAACAGGTCGATTTCACCCCTCCACTTT.

This clonotype has a handful of counts. This chain joins TRBV11-3 and TRBJ2-1; D may be TRBD2 (6 bases). The V gene's germline CDR1 is SGHNT and CDR2 YENEEA. The ends were cut back, 3 bases at V and 9 bases at J, with 9 bases in the middle. The CDR3 is 12 residues long. The CDR3 nucleotides are TGTGCCAGCAGCTTTGGAGGGACTGAGCAGTTCTTC. Protein sequence: CASSFGGTEQFF.

This clonotype has just a few counts. This could be a read error, since a much larger clone is one nucleotide away. The rearrangement links TRBV7-9 to TRBJ2-7, with D unclear. Germline CDR1 and CDR2: SEHNR and FQNEAQ (reference sequence). This CDR3 is built from 15 residues. Trimming shortened V by 6 bases and J by 0 bases, and 15 bases separated the two germline ends. CDR3 nucleotide sequence: TGTGCCAGCAGGGCCCTAGTGGGCAGCTCCTACGAGCAGTACTTC. Translation gives CASRALVGSSYEQYF.

V is TRBV4-1 and J is TRBJ2-5, with a weak D call TRBD1 (6 bases). From germline, CDR1 is MGHRA and CDR2 YSYEKL. The CDR3 covers 14 residues. With 0 bases removed from V and 7 bases from J, the gap between germline ends came to 12 bases. CDR3: CASSQDSLQGTQYF. The CDR3 nucleotides are TGCGCCAGCAGCCAAGATAGCCTACAGGGGACCCAGTACTTC.

This clonotype has a count of ten or more. V gene TRBV7-9 combines with J gene TRBJ2-3; 11 nucleotides align to TRBD2. The CDR3 covers 17 residues. V lost 6 bases and J lost 6; bases outside the gene matches: 14. From germline, CDR1 is SEHNR and CDR2 FQNEAQ (reference sequence). The CDR3 protein is CASRRRIAGGPSDTQYF. CDR3 bases: TGTGCCAGCAGACGTCGGATAGCGGGAGGGCCCTCCGATACGCAGTATTTT.

This chain links TRBV20-1 with TRBJ2-3; the D is unclear. In germline, CDR1 is DFQATT, CDR2 SNEGSKA (reference sequence). This CDR3 spans 13 amino acids. Trimming removed 2 bases from V and 1 base from J, with 7 bases in between. The CDR3 DNA reads TGCAGTGCTAGACGATTTGGCACAGATACGCAGTATTTT. Its protein product is CSARRFGTDTQYF.

The chain has TRBV6-2 or TRBV6-3 and TRBJ2-2, with TRBD2 matching 9 bases. The V gene's germline CDR1 is MNHEY and CDR2 SVGEGT. V trimming: 4 bases; J trimming: 4 bases; junction bases outside the gene matches: 13. This CDR3 is 18 amino acids long. The CDR3 bases are TGTGCCAGCAGTTTTACCCGGGCTCTAGCGGGATCCACCGGGGAGCTGTTTTTT. Encoded protein: CASSFTRALAGSTGELFF.

This clonotype was detected many times. The chain has TRBV12-3 or TRBV12-4 and TRBJ1-5; D is unresolved. Trimming took 7 bases from V and 0 from J, leaving 4 bases between them. The CDR3 runs 12 residues. The CDR3 DNA reads TGTGCCAGCACCATTAGCAATCAGCCCCAGCATTTT. Translated, it gives CASTISNQPQHF.

This clonotype was counted a few times. The chain links TRBV18 to TRBJ1-5, with TRBD1 as a possible D gene (5 bases). V dropped 10 bases and J dropped 3 bases, with 10 bases sitting between them. The germline CDR1 and CDR2 sequences are KGHSH and LQKENI. The CDR3 spans 12 residues. The CDR3 reads CATGAANQPQHF. The CDR3 bases are TGTGCCACTGGGGCAGCCAATCAGCCCCAGCATTTT. The full variable domain, rest sourced from reference TRBV18 and TRBJ1-5, is NAGVMQNPRHLVRRRGQEARLRCSPMKGHSHVYWYRQLPEEGLKFMVYLQKENIIDESGMPKERFSAEFPKEGPSILRIQQVVRGDSAAYFCATGAANQPQHFGDGTRLSIL.

This clonotype was seen at least ten times. J is TRBJ1-4 and V is TRBV12-3 or TRBV12-4, with D uncertain. Trimming left V 6 bases short and J 11 bases short, with 16 bases between. The CDR3 totals 13 residues. CDR3 DNA sequence: TGTGCCAGCAGCCCCCCGACACCTATCAAACTGTTTTTT. Translated: CASSPPTPIKLFF.

The chain recombines TRBV5-1 with TRBJ2-6; D is undetermined. V was clipped by 4 bases and J by 2 bases, with 10 bases between them. There are 15 residues in the CDR3. From germline, CDR1 is SGHRS and CDR2 YFSETQ. The DNA of the CDR3 is TGCGCCAGCAGCCGAGGTGGGGCTGGGGCCAACGTCCTGACTTTC. The encoded protein is CASSRGGAGANVLTF.

This clonotype appeared once. The J gene is TRBJ1-2, the V gene TRBV5-1; D is perhaps TRBD1 (6 bases). Trimming removed 3 bases from V and 8 bases from J, with 17 bases in between. The V gene's germline CDR1 is SGHRS and CDR2 YFSETQ. The CDR3 length is 14 residues. The CDR3 DNA is TGCGCCAGCAGCTCCGCCCCAGGGGCTAAAGGCTACACCTTC. Its protein product is CASSSAPGAKGYTF.

This clonotype was counted at least ten times. V usage is TRBV29-1 and J usage is TRBJ1-1; 8 bases are a match to TRBD1. Germline CDR1 is SQVTM and CDR2 is ANQGSEA. This CDR3 has 11 amino acids. V lost 3 bases to trimming and J lost 10 bases; unmatched junction nucleotides: 4. The CDR3 region is CSVEQGAVAFF. In DNA form, the CDR3 reads TGCAGCGTTGAGCAGGGGGCGGTAGCTTTCTTT.

This clonotype was counted many times. The rearrangement uses TRBV10-3 and TRBJ1-6, with TRBD1 as a possible D gene (5 bases). From germline, CDR1 is ENHRY and CDR2 SYGVKD. With 6 bases removed from V and 6 bases from J, the gap between germline ends came to 9 bases. The CDR3 length is 13 residues. The CDR3 DNA is TGTGCCATCAGAATCGACAGTAATTCACCCCTCCACTTT. It translates to CAIRIDSNSPLHF.

The V and J genes are TRBV12-3 or TRBV12-4 and TRBJ2-3; 8 nucleotides line up with TRBD1. The V and J ends lost 6 bases and 4 bases, in that order; junction bases with no gene match: 12. This CDR3 region has 16 residues. The CDR3 DNA is TGTGCCAGCAGACCTGGACAGGGAAGGGGGCCAGATACGCAGTATTTT. Amino acids: CASRPGQGRGPDTQYF.

The chain recombines TRBV29-1 with TRBJ2-3, with 13 nucleotides matching TRBD2. Per germline, CDR1 SQVTM and CDR2 ANQGSEA. CDR3 size: 15 residues. V lost 5 bases to trimming and J lost 7 bases; unmatched junction nucleotides: 9. The CDR3 spells CSVSRTSGSSNTQYF. For the CDR3, the DNA is TGCAGCGTTTCCCGGACTAGCGGGAGTTCAAATACGCAGTATTTT.

On this clonotype: This clone may be a read error of a much larger clone one base away. The CDR3 DNA sequence: TGTGCCAGAAGTTCCCGACTAGCTGAGCAGTTCTTC. Translating it yields CARSSRLAEQFF. The chain combines TRBV7-2 with TRBJ2-1, with 7 bases lining up with TRBD2. The CDR3 contains 12 residues. V lost 9 bases to trimming and J lost 9 bases; unmatched junction nucleotides: 8. CDR1 is SGHTA, CDR2 FQGNSA, per germline.

The gene calls are TRBV18 and TRBJ2-7, with 9 positions matching TRBD1. CDR3 length equals 18 residues. The V gene end was trimmed by 5 bases and the J gene end by 3 bases; junction bases not matched to a gene: 17. Germline V gives CDR1 KGHSH, CDR2 LQKENI. CDR3 amino acids: CASSRDRAGAGKIYEQYF. Here the CDR3 DNA reads TGTGCCAGCTCAAGGGACAGGGCTGGAGCGGGAAAGATCTACGAGCAGTACTTC. The full variable domain, with the rest looked up from reference TRBV18 and TRBJ2-7, is NAGVMQNPRHLVRRRGQEARLRCSPMKGHSHVYWYRQLPEEGLKFMVYLQKENIIDESGMPKERFSAEFPKEGPSILRIQQVVRGDSAAYFCASSRDRAGAGKIYEQYFGPGTRLTVT.

This clonotype was counted many times. The chain employs TRBV2 and TRBJ1-6; D is unclear. Germline-derived CDR1 and CDR2 are SNHLY and FYNNEI. Between the trimmed V and J ends, which lost 4 bases and 3 bases, there was a span of 7 bases. The CDR3 has 14 amino acids. The CDR3 here is CASSGHLYNSPLHF. DNA for the CDR3: TGTGCCAGCAGTGGACATCTCTATAATTCACCCCTCCACTTT.

This clonotype was observed at least ten times. V and J are TRBV10-1 and TRBJ2-7; 10 bases are a match to TRBD2. The CDR3 sequence is 16 residues long. The germline gives CDR1 WNHNN, CDR2 SYGVQD (reference sequence). Trimming took 2 bases from V and 0 from J; bases not matched to a gene: 4. The CDR3 bases are TGCGCCAGCAGTGAGGGGCTAGCGGGGGCCTCCTACGAGCAGTACTTC. Amino acids: CASSEGLAGASYEQYF.